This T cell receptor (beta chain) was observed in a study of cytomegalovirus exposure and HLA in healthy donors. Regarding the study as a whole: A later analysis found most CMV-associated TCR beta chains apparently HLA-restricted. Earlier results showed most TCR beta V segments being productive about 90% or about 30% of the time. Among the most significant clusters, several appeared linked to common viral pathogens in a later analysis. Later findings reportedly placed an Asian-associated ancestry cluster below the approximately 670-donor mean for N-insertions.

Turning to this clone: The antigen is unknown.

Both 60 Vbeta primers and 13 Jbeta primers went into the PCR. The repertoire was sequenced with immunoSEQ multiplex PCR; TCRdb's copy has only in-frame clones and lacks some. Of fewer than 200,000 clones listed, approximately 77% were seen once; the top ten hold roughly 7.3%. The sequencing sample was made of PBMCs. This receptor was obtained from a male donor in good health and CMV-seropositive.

The CDR3 DNA follows: TGCGCCAGCAGCCAAGATGCGGGCAGGAGACAGCCCCAGCATTTT. Translating gives CASSQDAGRRQPQHF. The chain employs TRBV4-1 and TRBJ1-5, with unresolved D. The germline gives CDR1 MGHRA, CDR2 YSYEKL. CDR3 length: 15 amino acids. V lost 0 bases, J lost 7 bases, and 13 bases lay in between.